The T cell receptor (beta chain) described here comes from a study of Ad26.COV2.S vaccination and SARS-CoV-2 variants. Treatment indicated: some 20 received Ad26.COV2.S at low or high dose, single or two shots; several received placebo; per-sample allocation not given. Collection of the samples took place on day 63 after the first injection of vaccine or placebo. In Boston, an adult donor aged 18-55 years took part. Generated by immunoSEQ multiplex PCR, the TCRdb table keeps only in-frame clones and is missing some. Of fewer than 500,000 clones in the sample, roughly 88% were seen once. V gave up 2 bases and J gave up 3 bases, with 8 bases separating them. This CDR3 is built from 13 residues. Germline V gene data show CDR1 as MNHNS and CDR2 as SASEGT.

The clonotype was recovered from a person aged 18-65 years who received the Ad26.COV2.S COVID-19 vaccine or a placebo. The material sequenced was peripheral blood, taken in a trial of Ad26.COV2.S vaccine versus placebo. The chain carries TRBV6-1 and TRBJ2-7, with unresolved D. The CDR3 DNA reads as TGTGCCAGCAGTGAAAGAGACGTCTACGAGCAGTACTTC. It yields the protein CASSERDVYEQYF.